The sequence of this T cell receptor beta chain was determined in a study of T cells expressing NK-cell markers (dated by TCRdb to 2020 to 2022). Background for the entire study: Eight or nine donors provided sorted CD3+CD56+NKG2C+, CD3+CD56+NKG2C- and CD3+CD56-NKG2C+ T-cell subsets, whose TCR beta-chain repertoires were profiled. Among the eight sequenced donors, only one was HCMV-seronegative, while the other seven were HCMV-seropositive. All eight donors whose samples were sequenced were randomly selected healthy volunteers, three of them men and five women. Libraries were sequenced as 2 x 150 bp reads on Illumina HiSeq 2000/2500, MiSeq or NextSeq. Broad study findings and their caveats: In more than five donors, the dominant CD3+CD56+NKG2C+ clonotypes ranked among the top 10 CD8+ clonotypes, making up about 1.0-7.5% of CD8+ T cells. Those dominant clonotypes were again the most abundant among CD3+CD56-NKG2C+ cells in four donors, at about 25-65%. Whether the expanded NKG2C-expressing T cell clones were specific for HCMV antigens remained unclear.

A commercial ELISA kit detecting HCMV-specific IgG in serum was used to determine HCMV serostatus. Peripheral blood mononuclear cells were isolated from blood by Ficoll density gradient centrifugation. Points on this clonotype: The antigen it recognizes is unknown.

The sequencing machine was an Illumina HiSeq 2000. 5'RACE template switching, by which a universal primer site and unique molecular identifiers were added, was used to make TCR beta cDNA libraries. cDNA synthesis was primed from the TCR beta constant segment, followed by two successive PCR amplification steps. The study's processing was this. Reads were demultiplexed and grouped by UMI with MIGEC, and clonotypes were assembled and quantified with MiTCR. To remove erroneous sequences, TCR cDNA sequences were retained only when supported by two or more reads. The tcR package was used for downstream repertoire analysis, and clonotypes were matched between fractions using CDR3 nucleotide sequence together with V segment. VDJmatch was used to annotate antigen specificity against VDJdb, with one amino acid substitution in CDR3 permitted. Based on TCRdb reprocessing of the reads, there is one entry per CDR3 protein sequence, and DNA is missing. TCRdb assigned the V and J calls; the authors' analysis was not used. The sample table gives some 500,000 distinct CDR3 sequences. The leading ten clones occupy 1.4% of the sample.

The CDR3 spans 16 residues, from the cysteine through the phenylalanine. The record lacks a DNA sequence. This receptor was obtained from a woman in her forties or fifties in good health. Donor details come from another sample of the same person, matched by shared clones. The sequenced sample was blood T cells: a sorted CD56 or NKG2C T cell subset, CD4+ or CD8+ T cells, or bulk PBMC T cells (not recorded which). The rearrangement joined TRBV12-3 or TRBV12-4 to TRBJ2-3; TCRdb indicates TRBD2, and absent DNA this call remains unverified. The CDR3 protein sequence reads: CASSLGLAGFTDTQYF.